Presented here are 24 T cell receptor beta chains from one specimen sequenced in a study of early T cells in non-severe SARS-CoV-2 infection. A single record per CDR3 protein comes from TCRdb applying MiXCR to the 5' RACE reads. The profile shows tens of thousands of distinct CDR3 sequences, around 15% of them singletons. The source material was whole blood, sampled at baseline. The origin of the receptors is an adult who was a healthcare worker with PCR-confirmed SARS-CoV-2 infection or an uninfected control (not recorded which).

This clonotype was seen a handful of times. The chain employs TRBV28 and TRBJ1-5, with a weak D call TRBD1 (5 bases). Germline-derived CDR1 and CDR2 are MDHEN and SYDVKM. The CDR3 contains 16 residues. V lost 1 base and J lost 2, with 12 bases in between. The CDR3 bases are TGTGCCAGCAGTTTATCTGGGACCGGCGGCAATCAGCCCCAGCATTTT. Translation: CASSLSGTGGNQPQHF. Based on the CDR3 plus reference TRBV28 and TRBJ1-5, the full variable domain is DVKVTQSSRYLVKRTGEKVFLECVQDMDHENMFWYRQDPGLGLRLIYFSYDVKMKEKGDIPEGYSVSREKKERFSLILESASTNQTSMYLCASSLSGTGGNQPQHFGDGTRLSIL.

This clonotype was recorded a few times. The chain carries TRBV11-2 and TRBJ2-3; D gene uncertain. CDR1 and CDR2 from the germline V gene are SGHAT and FQNNGV. The CDR3 extends over 13 amino acids. The V gene lost 5 bases and the J gene lost 1 base, with 7 bases spanning the gap. This CDR3 is CASSPRGTDTQYF. CDR3 sequence (DNA): TGTGCCAGCAGCCCACGTGGCACAGATACGCAGTATTTT.

This clonotype was observed a few times. V is TRBV19 and J is TRBJ2-1; TRBD2 is a possible D gene (7 bases). V was pared by 7 bases and J by 6 bases, with 13 bases between. Germline V lookup: CDR1 LNHDA, CDR2 SQIVND (reference sequence). There are 13 residues in the CDR3. The CDR3: CASTRGAGNEQFF. CDR3 DNA: TGTGCCAGTACTCGGGGGGCAGGCAATGAGCAGTTCTTC.

This clonotype occurred many times. V is TRBV7-9 and J is TRBJ2-7, with 9 bases matching TRBD1. From germline, CDR1 is SEHNR and CDR2 FQNEAQ (reference sequence). The CDR3 is 15 residues long. The ends lost 5 bases at V and 2 bases at J; junction bases unmatched: 7. CDR3: CASSPGQGTAYEQYF. The CDR3 DNA is TGTGCCAGCAGCCCCGGACAGGGGACAGCCTACGAGCAGTACTTC. The full variable domain, completed using reference TRBV7-9 and TRBJ2-7, is DTGVSQNPRHKITKRGQNVTFRCDPISEHNRLYWYRQTLGQGPEFLTYFQNEAQLEKSRLLSDRFSAERPKGSFSTLEIQRTEQGDSAMYLCASSPGQGTAYEQYFGPGTRLTVT.

The V gene is TRBV12-3 or TRBV12-4, the J gene TRBJ2-1; 10 bases fit TRBD2. The ends lost 5 bases at V and 6 bases at J; junction bases unmatched: 13. CDR3 length: 17 amino acids. This chain's CDR3 is CASSPRTSGAPFNEQFF. The CDR3 nucleotides are TGTGCCAGCAGTCCCCGGACTAGCGGAGCCCCATTCAATGAGCAGTTCTTC.

In its sample, this clonotype was seen many times. The chain has TRBV2 and TRBJ2-1; D might be TRBD1 or TRBD2, each matching 5 bases. CDR3 length: 15 amino acids. Looked up from germline, CDR1 is SNHLY and CDR2 is FYNNEI. Trimming stripped 3 bases from V and 4 bases from J, with 13 bases between. Written as DNA, the CDR3 is TGTGCCAGCAGTGACGACAGCGGCCTTTACAATGAGCAGTTCTTC. It translates to CASSDDSGLYNEQFF.

The chain uses TRBV7-3 and TRBJ2-7, with 8 bases that match TRBD2. V gave up 1 base and J gave up 6 bases; unmatched junction bases: 8. The CDR3 totals 15 residues. Germline assignment: CDR1 SGHTA and CDR2 FQGTGA. The CDR3 DNA is TGTGCCAGCAGCTTAAACCCCCCCGGGGGGGGCGAGCAGTACTTC. Protein product: CASSLNPPGGGEQYF.

This chain uses TRBV12-3 or TRBV12-4 with TRBJ2-7; no reliable D call. CDR3 length: 12 residues. V was trimmed by 4 bases and J by 6 bases, leaving 10 bases between them. The CDR3 DNA reads as TGTGCCAGCAGTTGGGTTTTCGCCGAGCAGTACTTC. It translates to CASSWVFAEQYF.

At least ten counts were recorded for this clonotype. A read error may account for a junction end that differs from germline. The J gene is TRBJ2-2, the V gene TRBV20-1; 9 nucleotides agree with TRBD2. Germline lookup yields CDR1 DFQATT and CDR2 SNEGSKA (reference sequence). The CDR3 is 14 residues long. The CDR3 region is CSARPSGNSGELFF. The DNA for the CDR3 is TGCAGTGCTAGGCCTAGCGGGAACTCCGGGGAGCTGTTTTTT.

This clonotype has a count of ten or more. The gene calls are TRBV7-9 and TRBJ2-3; the match to TRBD1 covers 7 bases. From germline, CDR1 is SEHNR and CDR2 FQNEAQ (reference sequence). The CDR3 covers 13 residues. V dropped 5 bases and J dropped 6; count of bases not matched to a gene: 5. The CDR3 loop is CASSRQGSDTQYF. The CDR3 DNA reads TGTGCCAGCAGCCGACAGGGATCGGATACGCAGTATTTT. The entire variable domain, with the rest obtained from reference TRBV7-9 and TRBJ2-3, is as follows: DTGVSQNPRHKITKRGQNVTFRCDPISEHNRLYWYRQTLGQGPEFLTYFQNEAQLEKSRLLSDRFSAERPKGSFSTLEIQRTEQGDSAMYLCASSRQGSDTQYFGPGTRLTVL.

This clonotype was counted between two and nine times. The chain joins TRBV28 to TRBJ1-1, with 7 bases fitting TRBD1. CDR1 MDHEN and CDR2 SYDVKM come from the germline V gene. The V and J ends lost 3 bases and 1 base, in that order; junction bases with no gene match: 11. CDR3 length: 17 residues. CDR3 sequence reads: CASSFGQTGRTNTEAFF. The CDR3 DNA sequence: TGTGCCAGCAGTTTCGGGCAGACAGGGAGGACGAACACTGAAGCTTTCTTT.

About this clonotype: One junction end does not reproduce the germline sequence, and a read error may be involved. The V call is TRBV24-1, the J call TRBJ2-3; D is undetermined. The CDR3 has 13 amino acids. CDR1 KGHDR and CDR2 SFDVKD come from the germline V gene. CDR3 in amino acids: CATSDSGTDTQYF. The CDR3 DNA is TGTGCCACCAGTGACTCAGGCACGGATACGCAGTATTTT.

This clonotype was recorded many times. The CDR3 coding sequence is TGTGCCAGCAGCTTATCCACCCGGGGGGGCTCCTACGAGCAGTACTTC. The encoded protein is CASSLSTRGGSYEQYF. V gene TRBV11-1 combines with J gene TRBJ2-7; 8 bases are a match to TRBD2. The germline V gene has CDR1 SGHAT and CDR2 FQDESV (reference sequence). V was pared by 2 bases and J by 0 bases, with 6 bases of the junction left unmatched. CDR3 length: 16 amino acids.

The rearrangement joins TRBV7-9 to TRBJ1-1; possibly TRBD1 for D (5 bases). CDR1 SEHNR and CDR2 FQNEAQ come from the germline V gene (reference sequence). This CDR3 spans 16 amino acids. Trimming shortened V by 4 bases and J by 8 bases, and 23 bases separated the two germline ends. The CDR3 sequence: CASSSEAGPHTREAFF. CDR3 bases: TGTGCCAGCAGCTCGGAGGCAGGGCCCCACACTCGAGAAGCTTTCTTT.

The chain recombines TRBV4-1 with TRBJ2-5; 8 bases align to TRBD1. CDR3 size: 15 residues. V lost 0 bases and J lost 5; bases outside the gene matches: 5. Germline V gene sequence: CDR1 MGHRA, CDR2 YSYEKL. DNA for the CDR3: TGCGCCAGCAGCCAAGACAGGGGGCATACGGAGACCCAGTACTTC. Protein: CASSQDRGHTETQYF.

This clonotype was detected a few times. The rearrangement links TRBV5-1 to TRBJ1-2; TRBD1 aligns across 9 bases. Germline V gene data show CDR1 as SGHRS and CDR2 as YFSETQ. This CDR3 region has 14 residues. The junction had 4 bases not matched to a gene; V was cut back by 3 bases and J by 4 bases. CDR3 protein: CASSSTGGGYGYTF. The CDR3 region has the DNA TGCGCCAGCAGCTCAACAGGGGGCGGCTATGGCTACACCTTC.

The chain employs TRBV19 and TRBJ2-1; the D call may be TRBD1 or TRBD2 (5 bases each). The CDR3 runs 16 residues. Germline assignment: CDR1 LNHDA and CDR2 SQIVND (reference sequence). V was clipped by 3 bases and J by 4 bases, with 16 bases between them. The DNA of the CDR3 is TGTGCCAGTAGTATTCCCGGGGCGTTTGGGTACAATGAGCAGTTCTTC. This encodes CASSIPGAFGYNEQFF. Full variable domain (rest looked up from reference TRBV19 and TRBJ2-1): DGGITQSPKYLFRKEGQNVTLSCEQNLNHDAMYWYRQDPGQGLRLIYYSQIVNDFQKGDIAEGYSVSREKKESFPLTVTSAQKNPTAFYLCASSIPGAFGYNEQFFGPGTRLTVL.

The chain has TRBV5-1 and TRBJ2-3, with 9 bases lining up with TRBD1. The CDR3 has 14 amino acids. Germline trimming cut 3 bases from V and 4 bases from J; bases unmatched to any gene: 3. Germline assignment: CDR1 SGHRS and CDR2 YFSETQ. The CDR3 DNA sequence: TGCGCCAGCAGCTCTGGACAGGGGTCAGATACGCAGTATTTT. This sequence encodes CASSSGQGSDTQYF.

The sample holds many counts of this clonotype. The chain is built from TRBV5-5 and TRBJ1-1; D unclear. Germline V gene lookup returns CDR1 SGHKS and CDR2 YYEKEE (reference sequence). CDR3 length: 11 amino acids. V lost 1 base to trimming and J lost 5 bases, with 3 bases between them. The CDR3: CASSLRTEAFF. CDR3 DNA sequence: TGTGCCAGCAGCTTGCGTACTGAAGCTTTCTTT.

In this sample, this clonotype turned up a few times. V and J are TRBV13 and TRBJ2-1; 15 nucleotides agree with TRBD2. The V and J ends lost 5 bases and 8 bases, in that order; junction bases with no gene match: 4. The CDR3 extends over 15 amino acids. Germline loops: CDR1 PRHDT, CDR2 FYEKMQ (reference sequence). Written as DNA, the CDR3 is TGTGCCAGCAGCCTCCGGACTAGCGGGAGGGATGAGCAGTTCTTC. Amino acid sequence: CASSLRTSGRDEQFF.

The CDR3 DNA reads as TGTGCCAGCAGGGTGAGCGGGAGGGGAACAGATACGCAGTATTTT. Amino acid sequence: CASRVSGRGTDTQYF. This chain uses TRBV12-3 or TRBV12-4 with TRBJ2-3, with 10 nucleotides matching TRBD2. The CDR3 length is 15 residues. The J segment lost 3 bases and the V segment lost 6 bases, leaving 6 bases of the junction unmatched.

The V gene is TRBV12-3 or TRBV12-4, the J gene TRBJ1-2; 9 positions match TRBD1. The CDR3 length is 16 residues. J gave up 5 bases and V 1 base, and 8 bases lay outside the gene matches. CDR3 coding DNA: TGTGCCAGCAGTTTAGGAGGGACAGGGAAACTATATGGCTACACCTTC. This codes for CASSLGGTGKLYGYTF.

This clonotype was found a few times. The chain combines TRBV5-1 with TRBJ2-1; 9 bases agree with TRBD2. V lost 3 bases, J lost 7 bases, and 14 bases stayed unmatched. Germline V lookup: CDR1 SGHRS, CDR2 YFSETQ. The CDR3 loop spans 17 amino acids. CDR3 nucleotides: TGCGCCAGCAGCTCCGGAGTCGGAAGGACTAGCGAGAATGAGCAGTTCTTC. This sequence encodes CASSSGVGRTSENEQFF. Based on the CDR3 plus reference TRBV5-1 and TRBJ2-1, the full variable domain is KAGVTQTPRYLIKTRGQQVTLSCSPISGHRSVSWYQQTPGQGLQFLFEYFSETQRNKGNFPGRFSGRQFSNSRSEMNVSTLELGDSALYLCASSSGVGRTSENEQFFGPGTRLTVL.

The rearrangement joins TRBV7-8 to TRBJ2-3; D remains ambiguous. The germline CDR1 and CDR2 sequences are SGHVS and FQNEAQ. CDR3 length: 14 amino acids. V dropped 3 bases and J dropped 0 bases, with 7 bases sitting between them. The CDR3 here is CASSFEASTDTQYF. The CDR3 DNA is TGTGCCAGCAGCTTCGAGGCCAGCACAGATACGCAGTATTTT.